These 6 T cell receptor beta chains came from one sample sequenced in a study of blood T cell repertoires in COVID-19. Only in-frame clones appear in the TCRdb table, and some are missing; sequencing was by immunoSEQ multiplex PCR. The data show more than 200,000 clones, roughly 90% seen once. Material: peripheral blood. All receptors derive from a woman aged 55-70 years with acute or convalescent COVID-19.

The chain joins TRBV7-9 to TRBJ2-1; D unclear. The V gene lost 2 bases and the J gene lost 0 bases, with 5 bases spanning the gap. CDR1 is SEHNR and CDR2 is FQNEAQ in the germline V gene (reference sequence). The CDR3 loop spans 14 amino acids. The CDR3 bases are TGTGCCAGCAGCTTATCGGTCTCCTACAATGAGCAGTTCTTC. Protein: CASSLSVSYNEQFF.

The V gene is TRBV14, the J gene TRBJ2-7, with D possibly being TRBD2 (5 bases). The CDR3 spans 19 residues. Germline assignment: CDR1 SGHDN and CDR2 FVKESK. The V end lost 0 bases, the J end lost 6 bases, and 27 bases lay between the germline ends. CDR3 sequence: CASSQEFSLAVACGLEQYF. CDR3 DNA sequence: TGTGCCAGCAGCCAAGAGTTTTCCCTAGCAGTTGCCTGTGGGCTCGAGCAGTACTTC.

The chain is built from TRBV4-2 and TRBJ1-5; D is unclear. Germline values: CDR1 LGHNA, CDR2 YNFKEQ. With 2 bases removed from V and 7 bases from J, the gap between germline ends came to 9 bases. This CDR3 region has 13 residues. CDR3 sequence (DNA): TGTGCCAGCAGCCAATGGGAGCGGCAGCCCCAGCATTTT. Amino acid sequence: CASSQWERQPQHF.

This clone was detected once. This chain links TRBV10-1 with TRBJ2-7; 11 bases fit TRBD2. V trimming: 0 bases; J trimming: 2 bases; junction bases outside the gene matches: 0. The CDR3 covers 15 residues. The germline V gene encodes CDR1 WNHNN and CDR2 SYGVQD (reference sequence). The CDR3 sequence: CASSESTSGAYEQYF. CDR3 DNA sequence: TGCGCCAGCAGTGAGTCGACTAGCGGGGCCTACGAGCAGTACTTC.

The V call is TRBV6-2 or TRBV6-3, the J call TRBJ2-7, with a possible D match to TRBD2 (5 bases). The germline CDR1 and CDR2 sequences are MNHEY and SVGEGT. The CDR3 consists of 17 residues. Trimming left V 2 bases short and J 0 bases short, with 17 bases between. This CDR3 is CASSYDVEGWSSYEQYF. CDR3 DNA: TGTGCCAGCAGTTACGATGTAGAGGGTTGGAGCTCCTACGAGCAGTACTTC.

The V call is TRBV10-1, the J call TRBJ1-2; maybe TRBD1 (5 bases). The CDR3 is 14 amino acids. Trimming left V 6 bases short and J 3 bases short, with 14 bases between. Germline loops: CDR1 WNHNN, CDR2 SYGVQD (reference sequence). The chain's CDR3 is CASSPGGGDYGYTF. CDR3 in DNA: TGCGCCAGCAGCCCAGGCGGGGGGGACTATGGCTACACCTTC.